This T cell receptor (beta chain) originates from a study of identical twins. Each donor was a healthy Caucasian. The CDR3 length is 17 residues. The V end lost 0 bases, the J end lost 3 bases, and 12 bases lay between the germline ends. Per germline, CDR1 MGHRA and CDR2 YSYEKL. This clonotype was recorded a few times. A universal primer binding site was introduced by template switching. The final cDNA contained unique molecular identifiers. TCRdb recomputed calls from the 5' RACE reads with MiXCR, one row per CDR3 protein. Among about 100,000 distinct CDR3 sequences, 5.9% were seen once, and the ten largest hold about 12%.

The receptor's source is a woman aged 45-65 years in good health. This chain links TRBV4-1 with TRBJ1-6, with a possible D match to TRBD1 (6 bases). Sequences were obtained from memory T cells sorted from blood. The CDR3 nucleotides are TGCGCCAGCAGCCAAGATACAGGACAGAACTATAATTCACCCCTCCACTTT. Its protein is CASSQDTGQNYNSPLHF.